This T cell receptor (beta chain) emerged from a study of CD8+CD57+ T cells in acquired aplastic anemia. Study-wide context: DNA per sorted CD4+ or CD8+ sample ranged about 0.2 to 27.4 ug, averaging about 3.4 ug. Study-level findings and limits: The number of CD8+ CDR3 sequences shared by patients and controls was twenty-nine. No significant patient-versus-control difference appeared in CD8+ Simpson's diversity.

Comment on this clonotype: What it binds is not known.

Genomic DNA, the template, was used for profiling of the TCR beta VDJ and CDR3. TCRdb reprocessed the reads with MiXCR, giving one entry per CDR3 protein. The sample consists of 150,000 to 200,000 distinct CDR3 sequences, less than 65% of them appearing once. Trimming removed 5 bases from V and 11 bases from J; junction bases left unmatched: 4. Germline values: CDR1 SEHNR, CDR2 FQNEAQ (reference sequence). The CDR3 covers 12 residues. The receptor comes from a human donor with severe aplastic anemia or a healthy control (not recorded which). V usage is TRBV7-9 and J usage is TRBJ1-4, with 8 bases fitting TRBD1. What was sequenced was sorted CD4+, CD8+, or CD8+CD57+ T cells (not recorded which) from PBMCs. The CDR3 here is CASSQGQEKLFF. CDR3 DNA sequence: TGTGCCAGCAGCCAGGGACAGGAGAAACTGTTTTTT.